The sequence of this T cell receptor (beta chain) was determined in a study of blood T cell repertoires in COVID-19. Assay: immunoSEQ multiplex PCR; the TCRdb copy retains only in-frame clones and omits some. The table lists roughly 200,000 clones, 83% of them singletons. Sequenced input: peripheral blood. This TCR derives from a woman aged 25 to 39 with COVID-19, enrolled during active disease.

Here the CDR3 reads CASSSSSGRISTDTQYF. The CDR3 DNA sequence: TGTGCCAGCAGCTCCTCTAGCGGGAGGATTAGCACAGATACGCAGTATTTT. This chain uses TRBV7-6 with TRBJ2-3; TRBD2 agrees at 11 bases. The trim removed 4 bases at V and 0 bases at J, leaving 6 bases unmatched. This CDR3 has 17 residues. Germline V lookup: CDR1 SGHVS, CDR2 FNYEAQ.